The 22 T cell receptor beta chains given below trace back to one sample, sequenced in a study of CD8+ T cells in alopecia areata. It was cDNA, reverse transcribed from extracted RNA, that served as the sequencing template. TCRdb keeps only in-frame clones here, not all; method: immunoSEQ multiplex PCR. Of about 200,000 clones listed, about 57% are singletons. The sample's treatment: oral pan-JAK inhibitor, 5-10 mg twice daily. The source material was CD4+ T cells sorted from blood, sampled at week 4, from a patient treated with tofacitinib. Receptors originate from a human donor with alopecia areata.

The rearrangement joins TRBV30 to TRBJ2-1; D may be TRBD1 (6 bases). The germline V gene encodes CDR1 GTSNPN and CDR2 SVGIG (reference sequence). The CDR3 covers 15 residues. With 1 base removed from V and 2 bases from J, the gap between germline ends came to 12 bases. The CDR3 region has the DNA TGTGCCTGGAGTGCCCCCGAGGGGGCCTACAATGAGCAGTTCTTC. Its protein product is CAWSAPEGAYNEQFF. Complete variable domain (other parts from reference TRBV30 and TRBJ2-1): SQTIHQWPATLVQPVGSPLSLECTVEGTSNPNLYWYRQAAGRGLQLLFYSVGIGQISSEVPQNLSASRPQDRQFILSSKKLLLSDSGFYLCAWSAPEGAYNEQFFGPGTRLTVL.

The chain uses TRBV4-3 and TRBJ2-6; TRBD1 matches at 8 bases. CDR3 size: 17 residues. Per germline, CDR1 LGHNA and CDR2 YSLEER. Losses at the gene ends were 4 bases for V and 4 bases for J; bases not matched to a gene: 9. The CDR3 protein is CASSPGQGSRGANVLTF. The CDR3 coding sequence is TGCGCCAGCAGCCCTGGACAGGGCAGCAGGGGGGCCAACGTCCTGACTTTC.

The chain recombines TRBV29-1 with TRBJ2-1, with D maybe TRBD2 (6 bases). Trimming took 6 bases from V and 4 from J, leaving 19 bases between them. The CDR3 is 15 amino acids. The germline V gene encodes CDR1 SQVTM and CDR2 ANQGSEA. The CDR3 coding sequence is TGCAGCGTGACCCCGGGACTTCCAATTTACAATGAGCAGTTCTTC. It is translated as CSVTPGLPIYNEQFF.

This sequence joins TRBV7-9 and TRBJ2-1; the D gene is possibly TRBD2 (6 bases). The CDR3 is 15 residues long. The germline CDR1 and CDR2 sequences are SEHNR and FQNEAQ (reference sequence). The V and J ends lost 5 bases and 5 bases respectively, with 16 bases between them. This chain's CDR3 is CASSPRGGRDNEQFF. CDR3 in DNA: TGTGCCAGCAGCCCACGGGGAGGTAGAGACAATGAGCAGTTCTTC.

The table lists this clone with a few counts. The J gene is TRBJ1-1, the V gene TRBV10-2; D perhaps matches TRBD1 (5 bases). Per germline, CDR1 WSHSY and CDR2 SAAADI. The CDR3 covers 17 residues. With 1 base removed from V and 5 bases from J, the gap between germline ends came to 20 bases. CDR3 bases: TGCGCCAGCAGTGAGTTGGATATTGGGGCCCTCGGGACTGAAGCTTTCTTT. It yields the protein CASSELDIGALGTEAFF.

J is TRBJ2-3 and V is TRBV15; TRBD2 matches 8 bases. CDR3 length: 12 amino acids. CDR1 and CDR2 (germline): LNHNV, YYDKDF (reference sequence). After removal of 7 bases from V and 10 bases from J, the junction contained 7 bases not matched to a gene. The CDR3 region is CATKPREGAQYF. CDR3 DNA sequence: TGTGCCACCAAACCTCGGGAGGGTGCGCAGTATTTT.

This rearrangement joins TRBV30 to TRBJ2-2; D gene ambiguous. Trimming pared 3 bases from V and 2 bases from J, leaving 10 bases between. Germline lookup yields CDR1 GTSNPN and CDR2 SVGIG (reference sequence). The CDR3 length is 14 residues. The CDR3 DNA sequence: TGTGCCTGGAGGATGAGCCTAAACACCGGGGAGCTGTTTTTT. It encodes CAWRMSLNTGELFF.

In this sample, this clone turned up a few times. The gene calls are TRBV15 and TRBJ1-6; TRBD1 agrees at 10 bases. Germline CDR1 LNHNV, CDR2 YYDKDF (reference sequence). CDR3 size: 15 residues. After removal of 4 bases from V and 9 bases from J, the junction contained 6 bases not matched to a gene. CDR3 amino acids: CATSKGTGAGSPLHF. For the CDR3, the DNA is TGTGCCACCAGCAAAGGGACAGGGGCCGGTTCACCCCTCCACTTT.

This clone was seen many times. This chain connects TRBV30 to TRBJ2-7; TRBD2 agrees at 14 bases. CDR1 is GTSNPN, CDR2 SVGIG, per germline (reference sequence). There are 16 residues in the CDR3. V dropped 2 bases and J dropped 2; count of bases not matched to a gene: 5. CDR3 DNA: TGTGCCTGGAGTCCCCGGACTAGCGGGGGGCCCTACGAGCAGTACTTC. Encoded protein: CAWSPRTSGGPYEQYF.

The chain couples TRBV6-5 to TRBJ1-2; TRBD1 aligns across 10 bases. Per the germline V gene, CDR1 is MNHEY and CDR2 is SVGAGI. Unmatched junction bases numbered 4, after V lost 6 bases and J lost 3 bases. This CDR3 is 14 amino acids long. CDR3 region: CASRIGQGDYGYTF. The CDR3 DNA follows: TGTGCCAGCAGAATCGGACAGGGGGACTATGGCTACACCTTC.

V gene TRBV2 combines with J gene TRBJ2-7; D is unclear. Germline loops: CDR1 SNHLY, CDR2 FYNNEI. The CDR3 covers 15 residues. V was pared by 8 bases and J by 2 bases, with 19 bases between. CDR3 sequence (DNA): TGTGCCAGCCTGAAGAGTCGGCAGCACGCCTACGAGCAGTACTTC. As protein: CASLKSRQHAYEQYF. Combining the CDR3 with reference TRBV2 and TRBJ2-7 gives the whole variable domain EPEVTQTPSHQVTQMGQEVILRCVPISNHLYFYWYRQILGQKVEFLVSFYNNEISEKSEIFDDQFSVERPDGSNFTLKIRSTKLEDSAMYFCASLKSRQHAYEQYFGPGTRLTVT.

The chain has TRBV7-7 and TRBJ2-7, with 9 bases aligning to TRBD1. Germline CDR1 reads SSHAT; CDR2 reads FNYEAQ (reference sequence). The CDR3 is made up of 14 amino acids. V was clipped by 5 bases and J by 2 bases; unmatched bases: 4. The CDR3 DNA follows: TGTGCCAGCAGCCCCGGGACAGGGACCTACGAGCAGTACTTC. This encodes CASSPGTGTYEQYF.

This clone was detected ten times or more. CDR3 sequence (DNA): TGTGCCATCAGTGACTCCAGGGTCTCCAACGTCCTGACTTTC. This gives the protein CAISDSRVSNVLTF. V and J are TRBV10-3 and TRBJ2-6; maybe TRBD1 (5 bases). Germline V CDR1 and CDR2: ENHRY, SYGVKD. Trimming removed 3 bases at V and 8 bases at J, with 11 bases between. The CDR3 has 14 amino acids.

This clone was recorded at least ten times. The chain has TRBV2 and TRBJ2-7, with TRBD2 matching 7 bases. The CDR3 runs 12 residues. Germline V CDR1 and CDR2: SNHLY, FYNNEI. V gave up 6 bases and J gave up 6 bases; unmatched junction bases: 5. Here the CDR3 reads CASRRREGEQYF. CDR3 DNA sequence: TGTGCCAGCAGGCGCAGGGAGGGCGAGCAGTACTTC.

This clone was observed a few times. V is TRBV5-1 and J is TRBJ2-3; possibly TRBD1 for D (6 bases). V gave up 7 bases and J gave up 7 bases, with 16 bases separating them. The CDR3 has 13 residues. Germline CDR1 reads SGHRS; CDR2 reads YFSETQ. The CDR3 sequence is CASQRDNQNTQYF. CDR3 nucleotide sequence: TGCGCCAGCCAACGGGACAATCAAAATACGCAGTATTTT. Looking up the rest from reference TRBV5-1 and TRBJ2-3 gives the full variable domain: KAGVTQTPRYLIKTRGQQVTLSCSPISGHRSVSWYQQTPGQGLQFLFEYFSETQRNKGNFPGRFSGRQFSNSRSEMNVSTLELGDSALYLCASQRDNQNTQYFGPGTRLTVL.

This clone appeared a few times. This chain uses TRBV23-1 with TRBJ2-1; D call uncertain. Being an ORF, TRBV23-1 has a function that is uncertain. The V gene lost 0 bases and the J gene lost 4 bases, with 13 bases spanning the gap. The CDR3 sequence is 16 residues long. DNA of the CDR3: TGCGCCAGCAGTCAATCGATCCGAGAATCTTACAATGAGCAGTTCTTC. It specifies CASSQSIRESYNEQFF.

CDR3 nucleotides: TGTGCCAGCAGCTCCCAAATGAACACTGAAGCTTTCTTT. Encoded protein: CASSSQMNTEAFF. The rearrangement joins TRBV7-3 to TRBJ1-1; D is unresolved. The V and J ends lost 4 bases and 0 bases respectively, with 6 bases between them. CDR1 and CDR2 from the germline V gene are SGHTA and FQGTGA. This CDR3 spans 13 amino acids.

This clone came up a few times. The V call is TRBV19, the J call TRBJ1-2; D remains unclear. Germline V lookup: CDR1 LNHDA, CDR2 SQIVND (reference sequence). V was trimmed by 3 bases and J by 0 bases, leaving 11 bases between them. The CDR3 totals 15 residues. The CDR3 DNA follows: TGTGCCAGTAGTATTGAGGCAACTACTAACTATGGCTACACCTTC. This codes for CASSIEATTNYGYTF.

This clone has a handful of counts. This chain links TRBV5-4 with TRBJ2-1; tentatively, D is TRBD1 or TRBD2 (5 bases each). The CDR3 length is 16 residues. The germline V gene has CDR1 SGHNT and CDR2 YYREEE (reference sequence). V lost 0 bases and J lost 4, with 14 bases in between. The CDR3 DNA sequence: TGTGCCAGCAGCTTGGGCAGTGGGGGAGTTTACAATGAGCAGTTCTTC. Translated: CASSLGSGGVYNEQFF.

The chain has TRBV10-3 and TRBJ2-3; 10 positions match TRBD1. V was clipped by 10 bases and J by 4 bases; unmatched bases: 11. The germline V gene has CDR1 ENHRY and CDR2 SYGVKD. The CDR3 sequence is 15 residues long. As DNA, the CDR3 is TGTGCCACTGCGACAGGGGGCCCTTCCGCAGATACGCAGTATTTT. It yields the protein CATATGGPSADTQYF.

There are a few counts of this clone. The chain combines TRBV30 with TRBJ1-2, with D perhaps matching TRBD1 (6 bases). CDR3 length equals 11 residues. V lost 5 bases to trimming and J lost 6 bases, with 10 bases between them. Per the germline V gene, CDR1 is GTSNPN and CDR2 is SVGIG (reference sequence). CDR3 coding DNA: TGTGCCTGGGGACAGAATAATGGCTACACCTTC. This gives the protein CAWGQNNGYTF.

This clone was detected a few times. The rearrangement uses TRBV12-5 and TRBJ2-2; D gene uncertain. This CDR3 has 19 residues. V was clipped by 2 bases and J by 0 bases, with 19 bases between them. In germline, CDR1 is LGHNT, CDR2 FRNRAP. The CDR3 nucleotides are TGTGCTAGTGGTTTGTTCCGCGACGCCTGGGGAACGAACACCGGGGAGCTGTTTTTT. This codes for CASGLFRDAWGTNTGELFF.